The TCR beta chain under discussion was sequenced for a study of T-cell memory formation after mild COVID-19. The CDR3 is 13 residues long. CDR1 is SGHTA and CDR2 is FQGNSA in the germline V gene. V dropped 8 bases and J dropped 3 bases, with 14 bases sitting between them. One entry per CDR3 protein, called by TCRdb with MiXCR from the 5' RACE reads. Altogether more than 300,000 distinct CDR3 sequences are present, roughly an eighth being singletons, with the ten largest covering around a fifth. The TCR sequence derives from a man aged 18 to 29 who had mild COVID-19 (a few samples of this study predate the infection). Cell type and time point are not known. This chain links TRBV7-2 with TRBJ2-7; D is perhaps TRBD2 (5 bases). The sample was PBMCs or a T cell subset sorted from them (not recorded which). The CDR3: CASLFAAGYEQYF. The DNA for the CDR3 is TGTGCCAGCCTCTTCGCGGCGGGCTACGAGCAGTACTTC.